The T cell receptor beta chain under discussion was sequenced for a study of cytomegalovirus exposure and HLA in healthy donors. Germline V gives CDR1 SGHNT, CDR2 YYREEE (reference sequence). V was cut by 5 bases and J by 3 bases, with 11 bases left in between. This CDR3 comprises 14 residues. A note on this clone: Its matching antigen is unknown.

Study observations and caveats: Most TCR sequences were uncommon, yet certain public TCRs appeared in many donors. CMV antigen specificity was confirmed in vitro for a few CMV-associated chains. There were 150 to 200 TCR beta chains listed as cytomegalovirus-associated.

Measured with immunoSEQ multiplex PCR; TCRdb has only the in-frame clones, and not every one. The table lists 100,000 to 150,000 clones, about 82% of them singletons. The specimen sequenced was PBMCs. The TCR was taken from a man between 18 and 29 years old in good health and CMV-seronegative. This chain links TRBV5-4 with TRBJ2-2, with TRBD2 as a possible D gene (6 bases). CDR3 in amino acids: CASRNLAYTGELFF. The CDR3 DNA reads TGTGCCAGCAGGAATCTAGCGTACACCGGGGAGCTGTTTTTT.